This T cell receptor (beta chain) was captured in a study of blood T cell repertoires in COVID-19. Study-wide background: The United States, Italy and Spain were the sources of the acute and convalescent COVID-19 samples. From T cells, B-cell-depleted T cells, or PBMCs came the material, which was cDNA or gDNA.

Assay: immunoSEQ multiplex PCR; the TCRdb copy retains only in-frame clones and omits some. Seen here are about 160,000 clones, approximately 88% observed once, and the top ten hold 3% to 4.5%. With 6 bases removed from V and 6 bases from J, the gap between germline ends came to 8 bases. This CDR3 contains 12 residues. Germline lookup yields CDR1 LNHDA and CDR2 SQIVND (reference sequence). The rearrangement joins TRBV19 to TRBJ1-4, with D maybe TRBD1 (5 bases). Sequencing was carried out using peripheral blood. The receptor was isolated from a woman aged 55-70 years who had recovered from COVID-19. CDR3 coding DNA: TGTGCCAGTAGGGCCAGGGATGAAAAACTGTTTTTT. Protein product: CASRARDEKLFF.